A single sample is the source of the 25 T cell receptor beta chains below, sequenced in a study of OX40 agonist ivuxolimab in advanced cancers. Libraries were prepared by immunoSEQ multiplex PCR; TCRdb keeps only in-frame clonotypes and omits some of them. The sample records 60,000 or so clones, 84% being singletons. The material sequenced was CD4+ or CD8+ T cells sorted from blood, taken in a trial of the OX40 agonist ivuxolimab. These receptors were obtained from an adult with an advanced solid tumor such as melanoma, head and neck, liver or kidney cancer.

The rearrangement uses TRBV2 and TRBJ2-5, with a possible D match to TRBD1 (5 bases). The germline V gene has CDR1 SNHLY and CDR2 FYNNEI. The CDR3 sequence is 13 residues long. Trimming stripped 4 bases from V and 0 bases from J, with 6 bases between. CDR3 sequence: CASSGRDQETQYF. In nucleotides, the CDR3 is TGTGCCAGCAGTGGCAGGGACCAAGAGACCCAGTACTTC.

This clone was counted once. The chain links TRBV5-1 to TRBJ2-1; D might be TRBD1 or TRBD2, each matching 5 bases. This CDR3 has 14 amino acids. CDR1 is SGHRS, CDR2 YFSETQ, per germline. The V end lost 2 bases, the J end lost 4 bases, and 10 bases lay between the germline ends. This CDR3 reads CASSFRDGYNEQFF. In DNA form, the CDR3 reads TGCGCCAGCAGCTTCCGGGACGGTTACAATGAGCAGTTCTTC.

This clone was observed a handful of times. The chain combines TRBV18 with TRBJ1-5; D perhaps matches TRBD1 (5 bases). V was cut by 4 bases and J by 1 base, with 8 bases left in between. The CDR3 is 14 residues long. CDR1 is KGHSH and CDR2 is LQKENI in the germline V gene. The chain's CDR3 is CASSRGRSNQPQHF. CDR3 sequence (DNA): TGTGCCAGCTCACGGGGACGGAGCAATCAGCCCCAGCATTTT.

This clone was seen ten or more times. The V and J genes are TRBV18 and TRBJ2-7; D ambiguous. CDR1 is KGHSH, CDR2 LQKENI, per germline. Between the trimmed V and J ends, which lost 1 base and 2 bases, there was a span of 15 bases. CDR3 length: 16 residues. CDR3 sequence: CASSPLIPASTYEQYF. CDR3 in DNA: TGTGCCAGCTCACCACTCATACCGGCTTCTACCTACGAGCAGTACTTC.

The rearrangement uses TRBV9 and TRBJ2-2, with D hard to call. The germline V gene encodes CDR1 SGDLS and CDR2 YYNGEE. CDR3 length: 13 amino acids. Trimming pared 0 bases from V and 5 bases from J, leaving 5 bases between. CDR3 bases: TGTGCCAGCAGCGTAGGGGGTACCGGGGAGCTGTTTTTT. Amino acids: CASSVGGTGELFF.

The genes are TRBV9 and TRBJ1-5; a weak D match, TRBD1 (5 bases). The V and J ends lost 2 bases and 3 bases respectively, with 9 bases between them. CDR1 SGDLS and CDR2 YYNGEE come from the germline V gene. CDR3 length equals 14 residues. CDR3 DNA sequence: TGTGCCAGCAGCGTTGGGGGTTACAATCAGCCCCAGCATTTT. Its translation: CASSVGGYNQPQHF.

The V call is TRBV11-2, the J call TRBJ1-2; 7 bases line up with TRBD1. The ends lost 2 bases at V and 8 bases at J; junction bases unmatched: 11. Per germline, CDR1 SGHAT and CDR2 FQNNGV. This CDR3 has 15 residues. CDR3 bases: TGTGCCAGCAGCTTAACCGGCCAGGGGGGGTACGGCTACACCTTC. It encodes CASSLTGQGGYGYTF.

The chain combines TRBV5-5 with TRBJ1-5, with 7 bases fitting TRBD1. V lost 5 bases, J lost 3 bases, and 8 bases stayed unmatched. This CDR3 contains 15 residues. Germline CDR1 SGHKS, CDR2 YYEKEE (reference sequence). The CDR3 nucleotides read TGTGCCAGCAGTTCCGGGACAGAATACAATCAGCCCCAGCATTTT. The encoded protein is CASSSGTEYNQPQHF.

This sequence joins TRBV2 and TRBJ2-1; tentatively, D is TRBD1 or TRBD2 (5 bases each). The CDR3 loop spans 15 amino acids. The germline V and J ends were trimmed by 7 bases and 0 bases, with 13 bases remaining between them. Germline V lookup: CDR1 SNHLY, CDR2 FYNNEI. CDR3 DNA sequence: TGTGCCAGCATCCCCGGGACCAGCTCCTACAATGAGCAGTTCTTC. As protein: CASIPGTSSYNEQFF.

The chain employs TRBV30 and TRBJ2-3, with D perhaps being TRBD1 or TRBD2 (5 bases each). The V end was cut by 3 bases, the J end by 5 bases, with 9 bases between. The CDR3 contains 12 residues. Germline CDR1 GTSNPN, CDR2 SVGIG (reference sequence). The CDR3 DNA reads TGTGCCTGGAGCCGGGACGGAGATACGCAGTATTTT. Its protein is CAWSRDGDTQYF.

The rearrangement uses TRBV15 and TRBJ1-4; D not certain. The germline V and J ends were trimmed by 9 bases and 5 bases, with 13 bases remaining between them. Germline loops: CDR1 LNHNV, CDR2 YYDKDF (reference sequence). CDR3 size: 13 residues. CDR3 loop: CATYPQPNEKLFF. The DNA of the CDR3 is TGTGCCACTTACCCACAGCCGAATGAAAAACTGTTTTTT.

The chain uses TRBV7-9 and TRBJ2-3, with 11 bases identical to TRBD2. This CDR3 is built from 15 residues. J gave up 5 bases and V 8 bases, and 9 bases lay outside the gene matches. The germline V gene encodes CDR1 SEHNR and CDR2 FQNEAQ (reference sequence). The chain's CDR3 is CASGGLAGTRDTQYF. The DNA for the CDR3 is TGTGCCAGCGGAGGACTAGCGGGCACACGAGATACGCAGTATTTT.

This clone was found a few times. The V gene is TRBV6-5, the J gene TRBJ1-6, with no clear D. The CDR3 loop spans 16 amino acids. The V gene lost 2 bases and the J gene lost 7 bases, with 15 bases spanning the gap. Germline V lookup: CDR1 MNHEY, CDR2 SVGAGI. CDR3 in DNA: TGTGCCAGCAGTTACACGAACAGACTGCTAAATTCACCCCTCCACTTT. Translating gives CASSYTNRLLNSPLHF.

The chain recombines TRBV29-1 with TRBJ2-1, with D maybe TRBD2 (5 bases). V lost 4 bases and J lost 0, with 13 bases in between. Germline CDR1 reads SQVTM; CDR2 reads ANQGSEA. This CDR3 has 15 amino acids. The CDR3 reads CSVVASQGSYNEQFF. In DNA, the CDR3 is TGCAGCGTTGTCGCTAGCCAAGGCTCCTACAATGAGCAGTTCTTC.

The chain couples TRBV14 to TRBJ2-7; the match to TRBD1 covers 7 bases. This CDR3 is 15 amino acids long. V lost 1 base, J lost 3 bases, and 6 bases stayed unmatched. The germline V gene encodes CDR1 SGHDN and CDR2 FVKESK. The CDR3 reads CASSQVGTANYEQYF. The CDR3 DNA reads as TGTGCCAGCAGCCAAGTAGGGACAGCGAACTACGAGCAGTACTTC. Full variable domain (rest looked up from reference TRBV14 and TRBJ2-7): EAGVTQFPSHSVIEKGQTVTLRCDPISGHDNLYWYRRVMGKEIKFLLHFVKESKQDESGMPNNRFLAERTGGTYSTLKVQPAELEDSGVYFCASSQVGTANYEQYFGPGTRLTVT.

The V and J genes are TRBV19 and TRBJ1-3; 9 nucleotides match TRBD1. Trimming cost V 3 bases and J 7 bases; bases outside gene matches: 13. The CDR3 loop spans 17 amino acids. Germline V gives CDR1 LNHDA, CDR2 SQIVND (reference sequence). The CDR3 here is CASSILLPGTGKNTIYF. CDR3 nucleotide sequence: TGTGCCAGTAGTATTCTTCTTCCTGGGACAGGGAAGAACACCATATATTTT.

The chain is built from TRBV5-4 and TRBJ2-7, with TRBD1 matching 9 bases. Germline V lookup: CDR1 SGHNT, CDR2 YYREEE (reference sequence). This CDR3 is 15 amino acids long. V trimming: 4 bases; J trimming: 3 bases; junction bases outside the gene matches: 8. The CDR3 DNA sequence: TGTGCCAGCAGCCTCCTGACAGGGGGACACTACGAGCAGTACTTC. It is translated as CASSLLTGGHYEQYF. The full variable domain, with the rest looked up from reference TRBV5-4 and TRBJ2-7, is ETGVTQSPTHLIKTRGQQVTLRCSSQSGHNTVSWYQQALGQGPQFIFQYYREEENGRGNFPPRFSGLQFPNYSSELNVNALELDDSALYLCASSLLTGGHYEQYFGPGTRLTVT.

The V and J genes are TRBV4-3 and TRBJ1-6; 9 positions agree with TRBD1. Germline CDR1 LGHNA, CDR2 YSLEER. CDR3 size: 15 residues. V trimming: 3 bases; J trimming: 6 bases; junction bases outside the gene matches: 3. The CDR3 sequence: CASSQTDRGNSPLHF. CDR3 nucleotides: TGCGCCAGCAGCCAGACGGACAGGGGTAATTCACCCCTCCACTTT.

The rearrangement joins TRBV5-1 to TRBJ2-2, with TRBD2 matching over 9 bases. The germline gives CDR1 SGHRS, CDR2 YFSETQ. J lost 4 bases, V lost 3 bases, and 7 bases had no gene match. This CDR3 is 16 amino acids long. The CDR3 sequence: CASSSRLAEITGELFF. The CDR3 nucleotides are TGCGCCAGCAGCTCCCGACTAGCGGAGATCACCGGGGAGCTGTTTTTT.

The V call is TRBV30, the J call TRBJ2-5; TRBD1 aligns across 7 bases. V lost 2 bases and J lost 8; bases outside the gene matches: 5. CDR1 is GTSNPN and CDR2 is SVGIG in the germline V gene (reference sequence). The CDR3 runs 12 residues. Here the CDR3 DNA reads TGTGCCTGGAGTACCTCAGGGGGAACCCAGTACTTC. Its translation is CAWSTSGGTQYF.

The chain combines TRBV9 with TRBJ2-1, with D uncertain. The CDR3 is 13 amino acids. V lost 7 bases to trimming and J lost 6 bases, with 14 bases between them. Per the germline V gene, CDR1 is SGDLS and CDR2 is YYNGEE. In DNA, the CDR3 is TGTGCCAGCCAGCCCGGTCTAAGCAATGAGCAGTTCTTC. It specifies CASQPGLSNEQFF. Full variable domain (outside the CDR3, taken from reference TRBV9 and TRBJ2-1): DSGVTQTPKHLITATGQRVTLRCSPRSGDLSVYWYQQSLDQGLQFLIQYYNGEERAKGNILERFSAQQFPDLHSELNLSSLELGDSALYFCASQPGLSNEQFFGPGTRLTVL.

The chain couples TRBV5-6 to TRBJ1-1; D gene unclear. Germline assignment: CDR1 SGHDT and CDR2 YYEEEE. V lost 2 bases to trimming and J lost 4 bases, with 6 bases between them. The CDR3 is 12 amino acids. CDR3 nucleotides: TGTGCCAGCAGCTTTTTTGGCACTGAAGCTTTCTTT. Its translation is CASSFFGTEAFF. The full variable domain, rest sourced from reference TRBV5-6 and TRBJ1-1, is DAGVTQSPTHLIKTRGQQVTLRCSPKSGHDTVSWYQQALGQGPQFIFQYYEEEERQRGNFPDRFSGHQFPNYSSELNVNALLLGDSALYLCASSFFGTEAFFGQGTRLTVV.

The genes are TRBV11-2 and TRBJ2-3, with TRBD2 matching over 12 bases. The CDR3 spans 16 residues. CDR1 and CDR2 from the germline V gene are SGHAT and FQNNGV. Unmatched junction bases numbered 8, after V lost 5 bases and J lost 5 bases. This CDR3 is CASSAILAGGLDTQYF. CDR3 in DNA: TGTGCCAGCAGCGCCATACTAGCGGGAGGTTTAGATACGCAGTATTTT.

The genes are TRBV7-8 and TRBJ2-3, with D uncertain. Looked up from germline, CDR1 is SGHVS and CDR2 is FQNEAQ. The CDR3 extends over 12 amino acids. V was cut by 8 bases and J by 6 bases, with 12 bases left in between. CDR3 DNA sequence: TGTGCCAGCGTCCAAATAGGGGATACGCAGTATTTT. It is translated as CASVQIGDTQYF. Variable domain in full (rest from reference TRBV7-8 and TRBJ2-3): GAGVSQSPRYKVAKRGQDVALRCDPISGHVSLFWYQQALGQGPEFLTYFQNEAQLDKSGLPSDRFFAERPEGSVSTLKIQRTQQEDSAVYLCASVQIGDTQYFGPGTRLTVL.

This clone was detected only a few times. The CDR3 DNA reads TGTGCCAGTAGTTCCACGCGGACAACTGAAGCTTTCTTT. Residues: CASSSTRTTEAFF. The chain carries TRBV19 and TRBJ1-1; D is possibly TRBD1 (5 bases). Germline CDR1 and CDR2: LNHDA and SQIVND (reference sequence). V lost 5 bases to trimming and J lost 5 bases, with 12 bases between them. CDR3 length: 13 residues.